The source of this TCR beta chain is a study of OX40 agonist ivuxolimab in advanced cancers. From germline, CDR1 is MNHEY and CDR2 SMNVEV (reference sequence). The germline V and J ends were trimmed by 3 bases and 2 bases, with 13 bases remaining between them. The CDR3 contains 15 residues. Assay: immunoSEQ multiplex PCR; the TCRdb copy retains only in-frame clones and omits some. The table shows 70,000 to 75,000 clones, with 75% to 85% occurring only once. The chain carries TRBV27 and TRBJ1-1; maybe TRBD1 (5 bases). The sequence came from an adult with an advanced solid tumor such as melanoma, head and neck, liver or kidney cancer. This material consisted of CD4+ or CD8+ T cells sorted from blood, taken in a trial of the OX40 agonist ivuxolimab. In DNA form, the CDR3 reads TGTGCCAGCAGTTTGGGGCCGCAGGGAAACACTGAAGCTTTCTTT. Translation: CASSLGPQGNTEAFF.